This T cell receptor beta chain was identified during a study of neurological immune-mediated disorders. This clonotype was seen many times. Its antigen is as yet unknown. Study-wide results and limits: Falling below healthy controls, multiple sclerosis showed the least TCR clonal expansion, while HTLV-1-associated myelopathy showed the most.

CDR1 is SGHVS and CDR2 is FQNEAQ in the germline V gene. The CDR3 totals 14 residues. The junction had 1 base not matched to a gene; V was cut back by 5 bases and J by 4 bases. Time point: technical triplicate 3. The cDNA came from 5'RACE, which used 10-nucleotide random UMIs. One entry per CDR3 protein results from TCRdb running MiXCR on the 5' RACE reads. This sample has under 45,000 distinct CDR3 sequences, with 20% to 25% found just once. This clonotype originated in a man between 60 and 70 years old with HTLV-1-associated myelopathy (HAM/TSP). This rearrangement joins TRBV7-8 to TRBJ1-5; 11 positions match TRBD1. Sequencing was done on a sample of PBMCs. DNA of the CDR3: TGTGCCAGCAGCGGGACAGGGGGGAATCAGCCCCAGCATTTT. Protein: CASSGTGGNQPQHF. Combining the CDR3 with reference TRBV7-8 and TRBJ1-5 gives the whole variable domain GAGVSQSPRYKVAKRGQDVALRCDPISGHVSLFWYQQALGQGPEFLTYFQNEAQLDKSGLPSDRFFAERPEGSVSTLKIQRTQQEDSAVYLCASSGTGGNQPQHFGDGTRLSIL.